This T cell receptor (beta chain) originates from a study of blood T cells in healthy people across ages. Findings and caveats of the study: Age advanced and TCR beta diversity per million T cells fell, roughly linearly. It was the long-lived donors that had more naive CD4+ cells and higher diversity than aged donors.

Through a sample-barcoded 5' primer and a J-beta primer mix, a second PCR was run for roughly 6 to 12 cycles. Each cDNA molecule, via a template-switch adaptor with 12 random nucleotides, was tagged. Sequencing of every sample gave 2.5 million or more CDR3-containing paired-end reads. TCRdb processed the 5' RACE reads anew with MiXCR; each CDR3 protein has one entry. The sample includes over a million distinct CDR3 sequences, roughly 45% of them seen just once. Trimming left V 2 bases short and J 3 bases short, with 12 bases between. The germline V gene encodes CDR1 SGHRS and CDR2 YFSETQ. The CDR3 totals 14 residues. As to this clonotype: As yet, its antigen is unknown.

Sample: blood. This TCR derives from a woman aged 18-29 years in good health. The V and J genes are TRBV5-1 and TRBJ2-7; no definite D call. As DNA, the CDR3 is TGCGCCAGCAGCTTTGGAACTACGAGCTACGAGCAGTACTTC. It translates to CASSFGTTSYEQYF.